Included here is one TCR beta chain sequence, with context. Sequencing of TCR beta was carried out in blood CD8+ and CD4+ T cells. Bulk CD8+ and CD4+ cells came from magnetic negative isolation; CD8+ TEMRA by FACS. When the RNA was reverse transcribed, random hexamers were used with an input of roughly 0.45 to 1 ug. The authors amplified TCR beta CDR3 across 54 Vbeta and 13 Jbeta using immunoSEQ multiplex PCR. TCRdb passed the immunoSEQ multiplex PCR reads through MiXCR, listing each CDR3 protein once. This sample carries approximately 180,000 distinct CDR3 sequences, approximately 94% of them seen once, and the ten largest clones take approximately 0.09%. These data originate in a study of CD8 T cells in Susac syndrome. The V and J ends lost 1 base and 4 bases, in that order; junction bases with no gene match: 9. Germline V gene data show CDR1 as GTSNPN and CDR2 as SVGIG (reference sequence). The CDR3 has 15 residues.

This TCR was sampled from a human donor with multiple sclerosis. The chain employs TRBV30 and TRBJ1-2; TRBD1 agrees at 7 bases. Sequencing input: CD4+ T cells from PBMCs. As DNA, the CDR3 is TGTGCCTGGAGTGGCCCTATTCGGGACAGCTATGGCTACACCTTC. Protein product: CAWSGPIRDSYGYTF.